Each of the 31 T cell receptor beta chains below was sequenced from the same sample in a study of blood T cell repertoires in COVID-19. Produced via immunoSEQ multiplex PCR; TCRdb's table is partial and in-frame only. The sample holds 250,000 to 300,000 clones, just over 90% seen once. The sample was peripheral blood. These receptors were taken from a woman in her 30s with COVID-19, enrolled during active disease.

CDR3 amino acids: CASAPGTGGYYGYTF. CDR3 bases: TGTGCCAGCGCCCCCGGGACAGGGGGGTACTATGGCTACACCTTC. V gene TRBV27 combines with J gene TRBJ1-2; 11 bases map to TRBD1. This CDR3 spans 15 amino acids. Germline V gene lookup returns CDR1 MNHEY and CDR2 SMNVEV (reference sequence). With V trimmed by 8 bases and J by 3 bases, 8 bases remained unmatched.

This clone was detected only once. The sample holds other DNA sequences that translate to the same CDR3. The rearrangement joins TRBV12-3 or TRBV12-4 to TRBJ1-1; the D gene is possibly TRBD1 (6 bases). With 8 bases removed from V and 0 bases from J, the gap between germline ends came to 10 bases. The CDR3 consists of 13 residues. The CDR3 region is CASSRDMNTEAFF. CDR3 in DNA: TGTGCCAGCTCCCGGGACATGAACACTGAAGCTTTCTTT.

Here the CDR3 reads CASIAGPGNTEAFF. CDR3 in DNA: TGTGCCAGCATAGCAGGGCCGGGGAACACTGAAGCTTTCTTT. The chain joins TRBV27 to TRBJ1-1; D may be TRBD1 (5 bases). Germline values: CDR1 MNHEY, CDR2 SMNVEV (reference sequence). The CDR3 length is 14 residues. Trimming shortened V by 7 bases and J by 1 base, and 13 bases separated the two germline ends.

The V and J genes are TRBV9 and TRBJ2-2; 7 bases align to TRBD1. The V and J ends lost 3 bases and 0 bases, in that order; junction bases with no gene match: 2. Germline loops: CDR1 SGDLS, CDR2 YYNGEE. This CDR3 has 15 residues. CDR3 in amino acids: CASSDQGANTGELFF. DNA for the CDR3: TGTGCCAGCAGCGATCAGGGGGCGAACACCGGGGAGCTGTTTTTT.

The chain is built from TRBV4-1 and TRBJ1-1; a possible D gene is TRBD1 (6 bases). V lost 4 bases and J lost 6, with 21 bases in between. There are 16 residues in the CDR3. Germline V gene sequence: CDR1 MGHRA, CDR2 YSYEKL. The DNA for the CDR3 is TGCGCCAGCAGCCCGGGGGGCTCGTGGGTCCAAGCTGAAGCTTTCTTT. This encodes CASSPGGSWVQAEAFF.

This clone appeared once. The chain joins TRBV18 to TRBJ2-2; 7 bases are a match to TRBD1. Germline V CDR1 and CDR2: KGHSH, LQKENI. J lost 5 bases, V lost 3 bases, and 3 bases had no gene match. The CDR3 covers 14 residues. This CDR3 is CASSPATGTGELFF. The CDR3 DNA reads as TGTGCCAGCTCACCGGCGACAGGGACCGGGGAGCTGTTTTTT.

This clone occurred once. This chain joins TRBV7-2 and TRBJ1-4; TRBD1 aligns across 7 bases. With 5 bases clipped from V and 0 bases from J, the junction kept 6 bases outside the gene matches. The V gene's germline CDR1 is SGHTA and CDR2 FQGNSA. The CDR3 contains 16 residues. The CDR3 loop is CASSPRTGATNEKLFF. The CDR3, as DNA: TGTGCCAGCAGCCCCCGGACAGGAGCAACTAATGAAAAACTGTTTTTT.

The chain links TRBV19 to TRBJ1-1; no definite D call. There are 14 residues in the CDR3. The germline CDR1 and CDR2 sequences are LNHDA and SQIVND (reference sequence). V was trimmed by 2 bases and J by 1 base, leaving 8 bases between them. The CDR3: CASSITAGNTEAFF. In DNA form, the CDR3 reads TGTGCCAGTAGTATAACTGCGGGGAACACTGAAGCTTTCTTT.

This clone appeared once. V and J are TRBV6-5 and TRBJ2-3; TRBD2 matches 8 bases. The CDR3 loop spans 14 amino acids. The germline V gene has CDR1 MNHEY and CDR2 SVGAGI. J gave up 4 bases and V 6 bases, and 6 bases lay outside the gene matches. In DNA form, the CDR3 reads TGTGCCAGCAGGACGGGGGGGGGCGCAGATACGCAGTATTTT. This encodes CASRTGGGADTQYF.

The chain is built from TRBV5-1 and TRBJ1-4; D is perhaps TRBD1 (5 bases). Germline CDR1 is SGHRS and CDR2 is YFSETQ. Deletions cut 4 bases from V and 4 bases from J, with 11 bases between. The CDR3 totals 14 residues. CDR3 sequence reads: CASSPIGVNEKLFF. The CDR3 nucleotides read TGCGCCAGCAGCCCCATAGGGGTTAATGAAAAACTGTTTTTT.

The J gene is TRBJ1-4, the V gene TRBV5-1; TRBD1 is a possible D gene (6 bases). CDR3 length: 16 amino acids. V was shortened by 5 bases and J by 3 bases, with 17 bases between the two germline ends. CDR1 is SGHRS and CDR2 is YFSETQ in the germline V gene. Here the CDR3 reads CASRKTGPRANEKLFF. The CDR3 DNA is TGCGCCAGCAGGAAGACAGGTCCGAGGGCTAATGAAAAACTGTTTTTT.

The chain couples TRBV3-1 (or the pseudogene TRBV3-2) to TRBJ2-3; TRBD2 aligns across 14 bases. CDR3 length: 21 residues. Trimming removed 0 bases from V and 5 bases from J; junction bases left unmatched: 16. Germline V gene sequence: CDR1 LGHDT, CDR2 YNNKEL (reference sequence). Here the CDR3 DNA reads TGTGCCAGCAGCCAAGACCATCCCCAAAGCGGGACTAGCGGGAGTGAAGATACGCAGTATTTT. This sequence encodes CASSQDHPQSGTSGSEDTQYF.

This CDR3 is CASSVGLAIQETQYF. As DNA, the CDR3 is TGTGCCAGCAGCGTGGGACTAGCGATCCAAGAGACCCAGTACTTC. The gene calls are TRBV5-5 and TRBJ2-5; 10 bases fit TRBD2. CDR1 and CDR2 (germline): SGHKS, YYEKEE (reference sequence). V dropped 4 bases and J dropped 1; count of bases not matched to a gene: 4. This CDR3 spans 15 amino acids.

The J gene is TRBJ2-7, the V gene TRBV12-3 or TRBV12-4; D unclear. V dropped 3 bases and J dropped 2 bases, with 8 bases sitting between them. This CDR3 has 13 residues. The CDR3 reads CASSLGGPYEQYF. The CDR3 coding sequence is TGTGCCAGCAGTTTGGGTGGGCCCTACGAGCAGTACTTC.

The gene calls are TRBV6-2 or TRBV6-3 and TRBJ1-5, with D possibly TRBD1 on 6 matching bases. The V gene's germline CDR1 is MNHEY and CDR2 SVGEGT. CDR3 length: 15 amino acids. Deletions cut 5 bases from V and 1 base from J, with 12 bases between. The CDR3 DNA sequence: TGTGCCAGCAGTATCAGGGGTGGCAGCAATCAGCCCCAGCATTTT. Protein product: CASSIRGGSNQPQHF.

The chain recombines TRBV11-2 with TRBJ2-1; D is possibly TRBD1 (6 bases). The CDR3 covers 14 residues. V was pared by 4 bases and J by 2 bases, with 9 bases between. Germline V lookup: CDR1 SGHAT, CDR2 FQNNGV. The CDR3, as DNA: TGTGCCAGCAGCTACAGGGACACCTACAATGAGCAGTTCTTC. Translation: CASSYRDTYNEQFF.

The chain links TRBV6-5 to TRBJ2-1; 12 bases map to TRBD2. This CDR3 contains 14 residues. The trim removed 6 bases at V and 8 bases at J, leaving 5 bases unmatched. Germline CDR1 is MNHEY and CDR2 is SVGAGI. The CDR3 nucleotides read TGTGCCAGCAGCAGACTAGCGGGAGACGATGAGCAGTTCTTC. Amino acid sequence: CASSRLAGDDEQFF.

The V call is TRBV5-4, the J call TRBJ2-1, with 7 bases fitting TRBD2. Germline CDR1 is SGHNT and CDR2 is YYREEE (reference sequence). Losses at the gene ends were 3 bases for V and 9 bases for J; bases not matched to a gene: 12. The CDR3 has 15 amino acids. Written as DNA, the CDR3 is TGTGCCAGCAGCTCCCTGGGCAGGGAGGGCACTGAGCAGTTCTTC. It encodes CASSSLGREGTEQFF.

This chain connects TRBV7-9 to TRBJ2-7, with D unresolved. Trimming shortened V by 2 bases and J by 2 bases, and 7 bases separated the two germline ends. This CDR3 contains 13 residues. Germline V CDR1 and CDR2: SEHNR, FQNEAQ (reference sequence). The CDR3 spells CASSLISTYEQYF. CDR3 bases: TGTGCCAGCAGCTTAATCAGTACCTACGAGCAGTACTTC.

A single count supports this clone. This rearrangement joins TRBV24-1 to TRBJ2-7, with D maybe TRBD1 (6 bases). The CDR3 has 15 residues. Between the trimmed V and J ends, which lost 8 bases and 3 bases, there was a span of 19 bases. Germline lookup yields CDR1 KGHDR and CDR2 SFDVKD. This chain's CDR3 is CATIRSLGHSYEQYF. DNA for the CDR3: TGTGCCACCATACGCAGCCTGGGACACAGCTACGAGCAGTACTTC.

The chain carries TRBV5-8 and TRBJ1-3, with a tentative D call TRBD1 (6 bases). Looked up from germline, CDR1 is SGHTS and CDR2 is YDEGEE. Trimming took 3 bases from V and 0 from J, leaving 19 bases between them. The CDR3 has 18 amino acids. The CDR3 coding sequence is TGTGCCAGCAGCTCAGAGACAACAGGGTATAGCTCTGGAAACACCATATATTTT. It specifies CASSSETTGYSSGNTIYF.

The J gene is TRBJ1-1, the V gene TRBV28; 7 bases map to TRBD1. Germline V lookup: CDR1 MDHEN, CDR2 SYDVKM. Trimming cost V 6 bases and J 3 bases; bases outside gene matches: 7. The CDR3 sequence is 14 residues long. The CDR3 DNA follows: TGTGCCAGCAGCAGCGAGGACAGGTACACTGAAGCTTTCTTT. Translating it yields CASSSEDRYTEAFF.

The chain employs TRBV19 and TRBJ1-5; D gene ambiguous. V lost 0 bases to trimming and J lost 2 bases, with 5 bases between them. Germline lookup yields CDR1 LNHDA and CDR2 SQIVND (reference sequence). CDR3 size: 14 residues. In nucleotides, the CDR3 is TGTGCCAGTAGTATAGAAGAGGGCAATCAGCCCCAGCATTTT. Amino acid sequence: CASSIEEGNQPQHF. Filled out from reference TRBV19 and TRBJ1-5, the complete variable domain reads DGGITQSPKYLFRKEGQNVTLSCEQNLNHDAMYWYRQDPGQGLRLIYYSQIVNDFQKGDIAEGYSVSREKKESFPLTVTSAQKNPTAFYLCASSIEEGNQPQHFGDGTRLSIL.

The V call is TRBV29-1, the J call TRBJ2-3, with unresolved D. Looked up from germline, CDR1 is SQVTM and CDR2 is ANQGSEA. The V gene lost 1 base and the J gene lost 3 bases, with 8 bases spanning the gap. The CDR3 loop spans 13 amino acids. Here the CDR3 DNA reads TGCAGCGTTGAAGGTGCACAGACAGATACGCAGTATTTT. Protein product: CSVEGAQTDTQYF.

DNA of the CDR3: TGCGCCAGCAGTATCGATTCAGGGGATAATTCACCCCTCCACTTT. Encoded protein: CASSIDSGDNSPLHF. This chain uses TRBV5-1 with TRBJ1-6, with a tentative D call TRBD1 (6 bases). In germline, CDR1 is SGHRS, CDR2 YFSETQ. CDR3 length: 15 residues. The V end was cut by 5 bases, the J end by 5 bases, with 14 bases between.

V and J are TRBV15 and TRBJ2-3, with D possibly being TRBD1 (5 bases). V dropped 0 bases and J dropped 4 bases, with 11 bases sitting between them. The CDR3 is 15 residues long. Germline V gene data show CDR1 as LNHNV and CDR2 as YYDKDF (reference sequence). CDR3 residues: CATSREGARADTQYF. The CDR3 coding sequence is TGTGCCACCAGCAGAGAAGGGGCGCGCGCAGATACGCAGTATTTT.

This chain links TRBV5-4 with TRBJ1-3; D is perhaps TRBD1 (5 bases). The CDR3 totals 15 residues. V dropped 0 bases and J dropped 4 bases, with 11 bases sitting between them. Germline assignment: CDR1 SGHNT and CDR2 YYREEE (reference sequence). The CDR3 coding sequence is TGTGCCAGCAGCTTGGAACCAGGGTCAGGAAACACCATATATTTT. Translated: CASSLEPGSGNTIYF. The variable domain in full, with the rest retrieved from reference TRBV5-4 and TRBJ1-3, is ETGVTQSPTHLIKTRGQQVTLRCSSQSGHNTVSWYQQALGQGPQFIFQYYREEENGRGNFPPRFSGLQFPNYSSELNVNALELDDSALYLCASSLEPGSGNTIYFGEGSWLTVV.

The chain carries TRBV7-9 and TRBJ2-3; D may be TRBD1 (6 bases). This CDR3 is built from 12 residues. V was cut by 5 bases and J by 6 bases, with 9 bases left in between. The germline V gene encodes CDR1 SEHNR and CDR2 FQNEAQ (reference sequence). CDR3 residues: CASSLTGDTQYF. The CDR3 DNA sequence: TGTGCCAGCAGCCTCACAGGGGATACGCAGTATTTT.

The CDR3 DNA reads TGTGCCCACAGGGGGGGGGTCACAGATACGCAGTATTTT. Protein: CAHRGGVTDTQYF. V usage is TRBV10-3 and J usage is TRBJ2-3; D might be TRBD1 (8 bases). The CDR3 runs 13 residues. Looked up from germline, CDR1 is ENHRY and CDR2 is SYGVKD. Trimming stripped 11 bases from V and 2 bases from J, with 14 bases between.

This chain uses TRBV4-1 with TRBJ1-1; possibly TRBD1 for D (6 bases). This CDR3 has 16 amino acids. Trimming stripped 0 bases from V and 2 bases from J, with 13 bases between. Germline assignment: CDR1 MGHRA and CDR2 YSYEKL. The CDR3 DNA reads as TGCGCCAGCAGCCAAGATCTCGGCAGGGGCAACACTGAAGCTTTCTTT. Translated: CASSQDLGRGNTEAFF.

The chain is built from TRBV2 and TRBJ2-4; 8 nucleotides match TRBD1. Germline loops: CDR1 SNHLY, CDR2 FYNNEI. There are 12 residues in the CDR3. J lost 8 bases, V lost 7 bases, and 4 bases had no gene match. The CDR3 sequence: CASTEDRDIQYF. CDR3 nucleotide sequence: TGTGCCAGCACCGAGGACAGGGACATTCAGTACTTC.